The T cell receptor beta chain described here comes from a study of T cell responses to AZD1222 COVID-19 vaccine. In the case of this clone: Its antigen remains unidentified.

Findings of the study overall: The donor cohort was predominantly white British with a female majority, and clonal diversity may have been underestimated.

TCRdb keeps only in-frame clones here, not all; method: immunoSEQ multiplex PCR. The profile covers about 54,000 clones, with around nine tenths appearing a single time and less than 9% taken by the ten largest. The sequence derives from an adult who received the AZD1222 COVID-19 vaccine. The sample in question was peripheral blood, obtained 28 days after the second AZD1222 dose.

Here the CDR3 DNA reads TGTGCCAGCTCGCCCAGGGGCGGAGAGACCCAGTACTTC. It specifies CASSPRGGETQYF. The chain employs TRBV18 and TRBJ2-5; maybe TRBD1 (6 bases). V dropped 6 bases and J dropped 4 bases, with 12 bases sitting between them. This CDR3 has 13 amino acids. CDR1 is KGHSH, CDR2 LQKENI, per germline.